This TCR beta chain was retrieved from a study of shared clonotypes between healthy human individuals. Study conclusions and caveats: Sampling covered blood only; tissue repertoires likely differ. The study generally estimated greater richness for naive than memory subsets. Clonotypes not shared had lower generation probabilities than those common to all four donors.

V lost 3 bases and J 0 bases, leaving 5 bases between the germline ends. Germline lookup yields CDR1 MGHRA and CDR2 YSYEKL. The CDR3 runs 13 residues. Naive CD8 isolation took CD45RO-negative cells positively selected for CCR7 and excluded terminally differentiated effector memory CD45RA+ cells. In the case of this clone: Its target is unknown.

The deep-level immunoSEQ assay was used. TCRdb's table, derived via immunoSEQ multiplex PCR, lists solely in-frame clones and lacks some. The sample has roughly 2.1 million clones, 93% seen once. Sequences were obtained from naive CD8+ T cells from PBMCs. The clonotype comes from a man younger than 35 in good health. Some clones in this sample may be carry-over from other donors' samples. The chain joins TRBV4-1 to TRBJ2-5; D uncertain. DNA of the CDR3: TGCGCCAGCAGCCAGGGGTACCAAGAGACCCAGTACTTC. The encoded protein is CASSQGYQETQYF.